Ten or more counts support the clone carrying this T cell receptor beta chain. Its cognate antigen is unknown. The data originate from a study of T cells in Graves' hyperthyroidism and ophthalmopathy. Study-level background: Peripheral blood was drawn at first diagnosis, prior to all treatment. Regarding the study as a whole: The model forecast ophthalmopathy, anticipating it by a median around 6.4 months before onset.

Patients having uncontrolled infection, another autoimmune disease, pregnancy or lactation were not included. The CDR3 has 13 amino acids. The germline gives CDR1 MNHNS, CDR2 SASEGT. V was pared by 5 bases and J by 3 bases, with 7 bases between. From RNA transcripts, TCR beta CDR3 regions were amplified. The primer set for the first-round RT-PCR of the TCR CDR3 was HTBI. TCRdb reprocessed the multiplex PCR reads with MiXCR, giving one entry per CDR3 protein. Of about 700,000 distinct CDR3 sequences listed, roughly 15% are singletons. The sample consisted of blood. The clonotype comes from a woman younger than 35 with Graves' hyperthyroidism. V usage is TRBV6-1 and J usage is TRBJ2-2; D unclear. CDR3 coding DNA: TGTGCCAGCAGTTCACGGGACACCGGGGAGCTGTTTTTT. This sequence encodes CASSSRDTGELFF.